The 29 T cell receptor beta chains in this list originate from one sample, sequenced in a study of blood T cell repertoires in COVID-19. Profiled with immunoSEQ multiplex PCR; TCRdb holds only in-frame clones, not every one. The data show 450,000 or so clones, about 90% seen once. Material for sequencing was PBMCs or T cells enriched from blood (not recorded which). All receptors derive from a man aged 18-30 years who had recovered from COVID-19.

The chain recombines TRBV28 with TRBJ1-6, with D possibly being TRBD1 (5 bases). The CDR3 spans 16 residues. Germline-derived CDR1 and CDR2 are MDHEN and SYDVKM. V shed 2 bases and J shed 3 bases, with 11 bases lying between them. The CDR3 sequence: CASSLLRGFYNSPLHF. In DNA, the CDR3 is TGTGCCAGCAGTTTACTCCGGGGGTTCTATAATTCACCCCTCCACTTT.

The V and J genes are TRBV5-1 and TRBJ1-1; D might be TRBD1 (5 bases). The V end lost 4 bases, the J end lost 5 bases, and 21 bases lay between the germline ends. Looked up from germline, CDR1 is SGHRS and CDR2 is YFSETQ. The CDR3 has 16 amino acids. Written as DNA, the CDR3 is TGCGCCAGCAGCACCGGGGGTACAGCGATTTCTACTGAAGCTTTCTTT. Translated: CASSTGGTAISTEAFF.

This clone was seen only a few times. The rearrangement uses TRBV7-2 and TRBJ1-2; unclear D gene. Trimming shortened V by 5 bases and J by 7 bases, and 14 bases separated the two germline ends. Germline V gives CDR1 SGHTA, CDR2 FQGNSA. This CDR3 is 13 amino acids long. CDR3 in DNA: TGTGCCAGCAGCGCGATGTGGGCTCGTGGCTACACCTTC. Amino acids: CASSAMWARGYTF.

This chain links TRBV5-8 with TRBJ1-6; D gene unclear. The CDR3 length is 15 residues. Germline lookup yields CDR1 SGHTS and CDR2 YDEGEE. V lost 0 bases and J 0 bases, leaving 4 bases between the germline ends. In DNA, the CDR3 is TGTGCCAGCAGCTTGGCCAGCTCCTATAATTCACCCCTCCACTTT. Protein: CASSLASSYNSPLHF. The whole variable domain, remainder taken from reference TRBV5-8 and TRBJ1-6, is EAGVTQSPTHLIKTRGQQATLRCSPISGHTSVYWYQQALGLGLQFLLWYDEGEERNRGNFPPRFSGRQFPNYSSELNVNALELEDSALYLCASSLASSYNSPLHFGNGTRLTVT.

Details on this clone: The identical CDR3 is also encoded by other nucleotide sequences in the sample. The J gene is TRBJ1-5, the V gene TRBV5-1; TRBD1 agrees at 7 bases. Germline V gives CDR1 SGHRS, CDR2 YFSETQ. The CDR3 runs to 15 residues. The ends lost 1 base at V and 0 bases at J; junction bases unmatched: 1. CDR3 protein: CASSLTGDSNQPQHF. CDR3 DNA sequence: TGCGCCAGCAGCTTGACAGGGGATAGCAATCAGCCCCAGCATTTT.

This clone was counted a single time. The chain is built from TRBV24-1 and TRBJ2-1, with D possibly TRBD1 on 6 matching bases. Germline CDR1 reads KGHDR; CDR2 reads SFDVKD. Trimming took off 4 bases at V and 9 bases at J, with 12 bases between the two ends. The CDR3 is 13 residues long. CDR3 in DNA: TGTGCCACCAGTGAGTCAGGGGTCACTGAGCAGTTCTTC. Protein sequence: CATSESGVTEQFF.

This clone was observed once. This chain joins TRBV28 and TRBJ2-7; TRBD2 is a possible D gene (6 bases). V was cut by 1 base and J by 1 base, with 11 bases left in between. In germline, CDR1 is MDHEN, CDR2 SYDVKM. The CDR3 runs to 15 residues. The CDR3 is CASSLFFGGSYEQYF. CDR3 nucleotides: TGTGCCAGCAGTTTATTCTTCGGGGGATCCTACGAGCAGTACTTC.

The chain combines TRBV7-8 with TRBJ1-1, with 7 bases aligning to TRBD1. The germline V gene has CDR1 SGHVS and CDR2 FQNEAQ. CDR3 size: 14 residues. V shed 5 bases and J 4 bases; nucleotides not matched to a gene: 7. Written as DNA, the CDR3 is TGTGCCAGCAGCCTAAGGGGGCCCGGCACTGAAGCTTTCTTT. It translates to CASSLRGPGTEAFF.

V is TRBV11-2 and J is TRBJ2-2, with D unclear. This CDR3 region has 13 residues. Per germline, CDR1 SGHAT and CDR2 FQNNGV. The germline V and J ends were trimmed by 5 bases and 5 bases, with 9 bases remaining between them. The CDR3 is CASSHRQTGELFF. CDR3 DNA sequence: TGTGCCAGCAGCCACAGACAAACCGGGGAGCTGTTTTTT.

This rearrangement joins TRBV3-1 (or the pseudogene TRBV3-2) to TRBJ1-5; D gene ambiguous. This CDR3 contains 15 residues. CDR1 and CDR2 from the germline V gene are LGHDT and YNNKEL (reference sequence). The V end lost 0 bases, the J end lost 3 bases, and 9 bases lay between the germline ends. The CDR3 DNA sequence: TGTGCCAGCAGCCAAGATGGCAATTACAATCAGCCCCAGCATTTT. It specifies CASSQDGNYNQPQHF.

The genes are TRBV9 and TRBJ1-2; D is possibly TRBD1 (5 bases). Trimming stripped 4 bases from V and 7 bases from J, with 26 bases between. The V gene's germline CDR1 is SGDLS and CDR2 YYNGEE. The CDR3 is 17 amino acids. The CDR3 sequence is CASSPRERGVVQGGYTF. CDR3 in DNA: TGTGCCAGCAGCCCCCGGGAGAGGGGTGTAGTCCAGGGTGGCTACACCTTC. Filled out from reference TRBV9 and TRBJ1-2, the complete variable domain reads DSGVTQTPKHLITATGQRVTLRCSPRSGDLSVYWYQQSLDQGLQFLIQYYNGEERAKGNILERFSAQQFPDLHSELNLSSLELGDSALYFCASSPRERGVVQGGYTFGSGTRLTVV.

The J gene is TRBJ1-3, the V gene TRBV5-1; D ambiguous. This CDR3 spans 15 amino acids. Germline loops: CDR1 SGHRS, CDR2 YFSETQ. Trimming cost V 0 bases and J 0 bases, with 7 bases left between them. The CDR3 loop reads CASSLEGGSGNTIYF. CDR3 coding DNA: TGCGCCAGCAGCTTGGAGGGAGGCTCTGGAAACACCATATATTTT.

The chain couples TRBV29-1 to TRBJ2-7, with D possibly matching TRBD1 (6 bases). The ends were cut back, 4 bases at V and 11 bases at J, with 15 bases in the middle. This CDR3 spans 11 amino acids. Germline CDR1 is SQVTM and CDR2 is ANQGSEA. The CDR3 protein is CSVVRAGEKYF. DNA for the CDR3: TGCAGCGTTGTTAGGGCAGGGGAAAAGTACTTC.

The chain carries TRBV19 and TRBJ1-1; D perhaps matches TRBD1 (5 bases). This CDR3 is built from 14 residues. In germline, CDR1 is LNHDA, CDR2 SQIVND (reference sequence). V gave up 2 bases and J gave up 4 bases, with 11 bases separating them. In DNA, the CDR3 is TGTGCCAGTAGTATATCAGGGATTCTCACTGAAGCTTTCTTT. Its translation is CASSISGILTEAFF. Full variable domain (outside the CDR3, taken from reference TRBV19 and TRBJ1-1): DGGITQSPKYLFRKEGQNVTLSCEQNLNHDAMYWYRQDPGQGLRLIYYSQIVNDFQKGDIAEGYSVSREKKESFPLTVTSAQKNPTAFYLCASSISGILTEAFFGQGTRLTVV.

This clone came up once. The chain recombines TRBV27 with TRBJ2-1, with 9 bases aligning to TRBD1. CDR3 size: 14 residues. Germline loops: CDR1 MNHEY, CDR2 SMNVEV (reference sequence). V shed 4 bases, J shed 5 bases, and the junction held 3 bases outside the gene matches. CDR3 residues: CASSSTGGNNEQFF. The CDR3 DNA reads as TGTGCCAGCAGTTCGACAGGGGGTAACAATGAGCAGTTCTTC.

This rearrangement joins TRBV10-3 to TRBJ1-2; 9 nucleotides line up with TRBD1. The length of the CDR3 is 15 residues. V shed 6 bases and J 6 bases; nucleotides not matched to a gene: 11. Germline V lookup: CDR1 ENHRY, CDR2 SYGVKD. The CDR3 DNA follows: TGTGCCATCAGCCCGGGTGGGACAGGGATTGATGGCTACACCTTC. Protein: CAISPGGTGIDGYTF.

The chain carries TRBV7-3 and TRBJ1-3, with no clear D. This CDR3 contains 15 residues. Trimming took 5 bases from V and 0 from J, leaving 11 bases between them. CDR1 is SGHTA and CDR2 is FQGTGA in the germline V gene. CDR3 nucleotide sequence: TGTGCCAGCAGCCCCCGGCCAGGCTCTGGAAACACCATATATTTT. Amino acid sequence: CASSPRPGSGNTIYF.

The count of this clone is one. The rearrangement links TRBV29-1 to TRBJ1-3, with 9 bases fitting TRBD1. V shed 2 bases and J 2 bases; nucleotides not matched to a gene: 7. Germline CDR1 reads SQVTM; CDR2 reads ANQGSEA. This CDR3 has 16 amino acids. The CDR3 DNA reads TGCAGCGTTGAAAGAAGGGGACAGGGAGCTGGAAACACCATATATTTT. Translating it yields CSVERRGQGAGNTIYF.

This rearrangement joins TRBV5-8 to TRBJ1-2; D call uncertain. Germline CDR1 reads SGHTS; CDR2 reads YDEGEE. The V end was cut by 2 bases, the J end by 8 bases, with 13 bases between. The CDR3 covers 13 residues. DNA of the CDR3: TGTGCCAGCAGCTTAGGGCCTCGGAGGGGCTACACCTTC. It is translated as CASSLGPRRGYTF. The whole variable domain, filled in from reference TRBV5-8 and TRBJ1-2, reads EAGVTQSPTHLIKTRGQQATLRCSPISGHTSVYWYQQALGLGLQFLLWYDEGEERNRGNFPPRFSGRQFPNYSSELNVNALELEDSALYLCASSLGPRRGYTFGSGTRLTVV.

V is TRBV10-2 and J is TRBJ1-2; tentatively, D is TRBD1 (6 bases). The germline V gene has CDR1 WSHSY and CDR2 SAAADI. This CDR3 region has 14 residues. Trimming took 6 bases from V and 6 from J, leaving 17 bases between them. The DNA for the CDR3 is TGCGCCAGCAGCCCTACAGGGTTCGTAGATGGCTACACCTTC. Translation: CASSPTGFVDGYTF.

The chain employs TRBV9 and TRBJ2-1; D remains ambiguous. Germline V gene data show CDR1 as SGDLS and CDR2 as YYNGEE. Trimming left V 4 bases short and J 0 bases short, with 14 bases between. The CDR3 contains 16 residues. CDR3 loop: CASSKVGSSSYNEQFF. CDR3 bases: TGTGCCAGCAGCAAAGTGGGCTCGAGCTCCTACAATGAGCAGTTCTTC.

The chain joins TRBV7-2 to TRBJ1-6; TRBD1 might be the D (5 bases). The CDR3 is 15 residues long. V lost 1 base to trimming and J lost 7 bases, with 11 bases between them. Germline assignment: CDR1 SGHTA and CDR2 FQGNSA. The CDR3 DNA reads TGTGCCAGCAGCTTAGTGACAGCTTGGAATTCACCCCTCCACTTT. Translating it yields CASSLVTAWNSPLHF.

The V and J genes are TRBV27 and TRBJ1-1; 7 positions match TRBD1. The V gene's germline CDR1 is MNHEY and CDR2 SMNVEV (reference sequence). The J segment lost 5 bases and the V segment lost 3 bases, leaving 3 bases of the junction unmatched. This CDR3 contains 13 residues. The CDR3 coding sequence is TGTGCCAGCAGTTTGACAGGGACAACTGAAGCTTTCTTT. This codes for CASSLTGTTEAFF.

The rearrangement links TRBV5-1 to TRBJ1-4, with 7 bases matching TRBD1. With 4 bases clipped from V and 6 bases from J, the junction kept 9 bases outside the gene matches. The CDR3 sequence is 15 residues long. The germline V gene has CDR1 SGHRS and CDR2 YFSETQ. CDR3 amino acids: CASSPDRDSHEKLFF. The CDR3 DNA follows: TGCGCCAGCAGCCCAGACCGGGACAGCCATGAAAAACTGTTTTTT.

CDR3 amino acids: CASSLAGGNRNTIYF. DNA for the CDR3: TGCGCCAGCAGCTTGGCCGGGGGGAATAGAAACACCATATATTTT. The J gene is TRBJ1-3, the V gene TRBV5-1; possible D gene TRBD1, 5 bases. This CDR3 has 15 residues. Germline lookup yields CDR1 SGHRS and CDR2 YFSETQ. V lost 0 bases and J 5 bases, leaving 12 bases between the germline ends.

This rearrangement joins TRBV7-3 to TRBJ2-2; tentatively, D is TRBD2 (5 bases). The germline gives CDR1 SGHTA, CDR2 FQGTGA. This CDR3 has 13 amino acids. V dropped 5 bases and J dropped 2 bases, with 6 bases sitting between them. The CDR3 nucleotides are TGTGCCAGCAGCGCGGGCAACACCGGGGAGCTGTTTTTT. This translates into CASSAGNTGELFF.

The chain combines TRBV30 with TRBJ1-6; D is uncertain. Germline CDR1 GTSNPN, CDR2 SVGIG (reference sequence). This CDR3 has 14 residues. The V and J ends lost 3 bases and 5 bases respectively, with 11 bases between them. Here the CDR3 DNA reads TGTGCCTGGAGGGGTGAGAGGGATAATTCACCCCTCCACTTT. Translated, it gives CAWRGERDNSPLHF.

The CDR3 DNA reads TGTGCCAGCAGGGGGACAGACGCGCCGAACCTTGAAGCTTTCTTT. Translation: CASRGTDAPNLEAFF. The V gene is TRBV2, the J gene TRBJ1-1; TRBD1 matches 7 bases. The CDR3 spans 15 residues. V lost 6 bases, J lost 7 bases, and 14 bases stayed unmatched. Germline lookup yields CDR1 SNHLY and CDR2 FYNNEI.

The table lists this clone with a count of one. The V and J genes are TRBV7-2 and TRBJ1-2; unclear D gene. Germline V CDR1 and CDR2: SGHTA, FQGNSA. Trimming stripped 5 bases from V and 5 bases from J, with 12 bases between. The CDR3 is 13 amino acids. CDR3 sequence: CASSPGLMYGYTF. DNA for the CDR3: TGTGCCAGCAGCCCGGGATTGATGTATGGCTACACCTTC.